The 29 T cell receptor beta chains below all came from one sample that was sequenced in a study of T-cell reconstitution after alpha-beta-depleted transplantation in children. TCRbeta library construction was performed incorporating unique molecular identifiers. TCRdb re-analysed the PCR reads in MiXCR, keeping a single row per CDR3 protein. In the table there are 250,000 to 300,000 distinct CDR3 sequences, around 9.6% of which are singletons. Specimen: PBMCs from the stem cell graft donor, collected from the stem cell graft. These receptor sequences come from a human donor who donated a stem cell graft to a child with SCID.

This chain uses TRBV6-1 with TRBJ2-7; TRBD1 agrees at 9 bases. Trimming took 1 base from V and 3 from J; bases not matched to a gene: 4. Germline V CDR1 and CDR2: MNHNS, SASEGT. The CDR3 has 15 residues. CDR3 in DNA: TGTGCCAGCAGTGAAGTGTGGACAGGGGACTACGAGCAGTACTTC. Translation gives CASSEVWTGDYEQYF.

This clonotype was recorded a few times. The CDR3 sequence: CASSLGGGLEAPYEQYF. CDR3 nucleotide sequence: TGTGCCAGCAGCTTAGGAGGTGGCCTAGAGGCTCCTTACGAGCAGTACTTC. V usage is TRBV7-6 and J usage is TRBJ2-7; D is unresolved. The CDR3 totals 17 residues. Germline V gene sequence: CDR1 SGHVS, CDR2 FNYEAQ. Trimming pared 1 base from V and 4 bases from J, leaving 20 bases between.

This clonotype was counted at least ten times. The chain employs TRBV12-3 or TRBV12-4 and TRBJ2-7, with a tentative D call TRBD1 (6 bases). This CDR3 spans 13 amino acids. The V and J ends lost 4 bases and 3 bases respectively, with 10 bases between them. The CDR3: CASSYWTDYEQYF. The CDR3 coding sequence is TGTGCCAGCAGTTACTGGACAGACTACGAGCAGTACTTC.

The CDR3 bases are TGTGCCAGCAGTTTTTCCTCCAAGGGGAATGAGCAGTTCTTC. Residues: CASSFSSKGNEQFF. V usage is TRBV12-3 or TRBV12-4 and J usage is TRBJ2-1; weak D call: TRBD1 (5 bases). There are 14 residues in the CDR3. Trimming took 3 bases from V and 7 from J, leaving 13 bases between them.

The chain combines TRBV6-5 with TRBJ2-2; weak D call: TRBD2 (5 bases). CDR3 length equals 16 residues. Germline V CDR1 and CDR2: MNHEY, SVGAGI. The V end was cut by 2 bases, the J end by 3 bases, with 13 bases between. The CDR3 protein is CASSYPAATYTGELFF. The CDR3 coding sequence is TGTGCCAGCAGTTACCCAGCGGCTACTTACACCGGGGAGCTGTTTTTT.

This clonotype was recorded a few times. The gene calls are TRBV12-3 or TRBV12-4 and TRBJ2-7, with a tentative D call TRBD1 (6 bases). The CDR3 length is 16 residues. The V and J ends lost 2 bases and 0 bases respectively, with 14 bases between them. CDR3: CASSLTPWDNSYEQYF. In DNA, the CDR3 is TGTGCCAGCAGTTTAACGCCCTGGGACAACTCCTACGAGCAGTACTTC.

The rearrangement joins TRBV5-1 to TRBJ1-2, with D hard to call. Germline V gene data show CDR1 as SGHRS and CDR2 as YFSETQ. V was pared by 5 bases and J by 1 base, with 9 bases between. This CDR3 is built from 13 residues. The CDR3 protein is CASREELNYGYTF. The CDR3 DNA reads as TGCGCCAGCAGAGAGGAACTTAACTATGGCTACACCTTC.

This clonotype came up many times. This chain joins TRBV12-3 or TRBV12-4 and TRBJ2-3; tentative D call: TRBD2 (5 bases). Trimming removed 6 bases at V and 3 bases at J, with 16 bases between. The CDR3 length is 15 residues. This CDR3 is CASSPAHRGTDTQYF. The DNA of the CDR3 is TGTGCCAGCAGCCCCGCTCACCGGGGAACAGATACGCAGTATTTT.

This clonotype was counted only a few times. The J gene is TRBJ2-5, the V gene TRBV12-3 or TRBV12-4; 12 nucleotides match TRBD1. V was clipped by 6 bases and J by 5 bases; unmatched bases: 10. This CDR3 region has 16 residues. DNA for the CDR3: TGTGCCAGCAGCCCTGGTGGGACAGGGGGCAGGGAGACCCAGTACTTC. This gives the protein CASSPGGTGGRETQYF.

This clonotype was found a few times. The chain is built from TRBV20-1 and TRBJ2-3; D is uncertain. The CDR3 is made up of 15 amino acids. V lost 1 base and J 0 bases, leaving 11 bases between the germline ends. Looked up from germline, CDR1 is DFQATT and CDR2 is SNEGSKA (reference sequence). Written as DNA, the CDR3 is TGCAGTGCTAGAGGCCCCAGTCCTAGCACAGATACGCAGTATTTT. Protein: CSARGPSPSTDTQYF.

This clonotype came up many times. This sequence joins TRBV5-1 and TRBJ2-3, with 7 bases fitting TRBD2. The CDR3 spans 15 residues. Germline V gene lookup returns CDR1 SGHRS and CDR2 YFSETQ. Trimming cost V 3 bases and J 1 base; bases outside gene matches: 5. The CDR3 sequence: CASSWGRGGTDTQYF. For the CDR3, the DNA is TGCGCCAGCAGCTGGGGGAGGGGCGGCACAGATACGCAGTATTTT.

This clonotype has only a few counts. This sequence joins TRBV5-1 and TRBJ2-7, with 8 bases aligning to TRBD2. Per germline, CDR1 SGHRS and CDR2 YFSETQ. V lost 3 bases and J lost 3; bases outside the gene matches: 5. The CDR3 loop spans 14 amino acids. The DNA for the CDR3 is TGCGCCAGCAGCTCCGGGACTAGTTTCTACGAGCAGTACTTC. This translates into CASSSGTSFYEQYF.

This clonotype has only a few counts. The chain has TRBV7-9 and TRBJ1-6, with TRBD1 as a possible D gene (5 bases). V lost 6 bases, J lost 7 bases, and 16 bases lay in between. The CDR3 extends over 15 amino acids. Germline loops: CDR1 SEHNR, CDR2 FQNEAQ (reference sequence). Written as DNA, the CDR3 is TGTGCCAGCAGAGATGGCGACGGGGGGAATTCACCCCTCCACTTT. It encodes CASRDGDGGNSPLHF.

The table lists this clonotype with a few counts. The chain carries TRBV6-1 and TRBJ1-5, with D hard to call. Trimming took off 9 bases at V and 6 bases at J, with 15 bases between the two ends. CDR3 length: 13 amino acids. Germline lookup yields CDR1 MNHNS and CDR2 SASEGT. The CDR3 spells CASLKEGGQPQHF. The CDR3 coding sequence is TGTGCCAGTCTTAAGGAGGGCGGTCAGCCCCAGCATTTT.

This sequence joins TRBV12-3 or TRBV12-4 and TRBJ2-1; 13 bases are shared with TRBD2. The trim removed 6 bases at V and 7 bases at J, leaving 6 bases unmatched. CDR3 length: 15 residues. CDR3 loop: CASSRTSGGVNEQFF. DNA for the CDR3: TGTGCCAGCAGCCGGACTAGCGGGGGAGTAAATGAGCAGTTCTTC.

The rearrangement uses TRBV21-1 and TRBJ1-5; the table's D call TRBD1 went unverified against the DNA. TRBV21-1 is annotated as a pseudogene. The CDR3 is 15 amino acids. The CDR3 sequence: CASSKGTNPDQPQLF. The CDR3 DNA is TGTGCCAGCAGCAAAGGGACAAACCCAGATCAGCCCCAGCTTTTT.

Turning to this clonotype: The junction departs from the called germline gene at one end, perhaps through a read error. The rearrangement uses TRBV6-5 and TRBJ1-2; D remains ambiguous. CDR3 size: 15 residues. Germline assignment: CDR1 MNHEY and CDR2 SVGAGI. CDR3 DNA sequence: TGTGCCAGCAGTGACTCACAGCCGACATTCTATGGCTACACCTTC. It encodes CASSDSQPTFYGYTF.

The table lists this clonotype with a few counts. The chain joins TRBV7-9 to TRBJ2-1; TRBD1 agrees at 8 bases. The CDR3 covers 15 residues. Germline V gene data show CDR1 as SEHNR and CDR2 as FQNEAQ (reference sequence). V dropped 2 bases and J dropped 5; count of bases not matched to a gene: 5. The CDR3 is CASSLFRGPNNEQFF. DNA for the CDR3: TGTGCCAGCAGCTTATTCAGGGGGCCCAACAATGAGCAGTTCTTC.

This clonotype occurred a few times. This chain uses TRBV27 with TRBJ2-3; D possibly matches TRBD1 or TRBD2 (5 bases each). This CDR3 contains 16 residues. V lost 6 bases and J 1 base, leaving 17 bases between the germline ends. Germline V gives CDR1 MNHEY, CDR2 SMNVEV (reference sequence). The CDR3 is CASSRSGPLGTDTQYF. CDR3 coding DNA: TGTGCCAGCAGCCGTTCGGGGCCCTTGGGCACAGATACGCAGTATTTT.

This sequence joins TRBV12-3 or TRBV12-4 and TRBJ2-5, with TRBD2 matching over 9 bases. Germline trimming cut 6 bases from V and 10 bases from J; bases unmatched to any gene: 3. The CDR3 loop spans 11 amino acids. CDR3 bases: TGTGCCAGCAGAGTAGCGGGGGACCAGTACTTC. This sequence encodes CASRVAGDQYF.

This clonotype was detected a few times. V is TRBV28 and J is TRBJ1-5, with D perhaps TRBD1 (6 bases). Deletions cut 6 bases from V and 0 bases from J, with 15 bases between. The CDR3 is 16 residues long. Germline CDR1 and CDR2: MDHEN and SYDVKM. The CDR3 bases are TGTGCCAGCAGAGTGGGCACACAGGGTAGCAATCAGCCCCAGCATTTT. It codes for CASRVGTQGSNQPQHF. The full variable domain, in which reference TRBV28 and TRBJ1-5 provide the parts outside the CDR3, is DVKVTQSSRYLVKRTGEKVFLECVQDMDHENMFWYRQDPGLGLRLIYFSYDVKMKEKGDIPEGYSVSREKKERFSLILESASTNQTSMYLCASRVGTQGSNQPQHFGDGTRLSIL.

There are many counts of this clonotype. In DNA form, the CDR3 reads TGTGCCAGCAGCGCCATCCATGAGCCCGGGGAGCTGTTTTTT. It encodes CASSAIHEPGELFF. J is TRBJ2-2 and V is TRBV5-6; D not certain. The CDR3 runs to 14 residues. V was cut by 4 bases and J by 6 bases, with 13 bases left in between. In germline, CDR1 is SGHDT, CDR2 YYEEEE.

The chain employs TRBV19 and TRBJ2-1; no clear D gene. The germline CDR1 and CDR2 sequences are LNHDA and SQIVND (reference sequence). This CDR3 is 13 amino acids long. The ends were cut back, 3 bases at V and 3 bases at J, with 6 bases in the middle. CDR3 nucleotide sequence: TGTGCCAGTAGTATTGGGGTCTACAATGAGCAGTTCTTC. It specifies CASSIGVYNEQFF.

This clonotype was found many times. The chain uses TRBV5-1 and TRBJ2-3, with D possibly matching TRBD2 (6 bases). Trimming cost V 0 bases and J 4 bases, with 15 bases left between them. Germline CDR1 SGHRS, CDR2 YFSETQ. CDR3 length equals 16 residues. The DNA for the CDR3 is TGCGCCAGCAGCTTGGCGATCGGGGGAGTATCAGATACGCAGTATTTT. Residues: CASSLAIGGVSDTQYF.

This clonotype was detected only a few times. The rearrangement joins TRBV20-1 to TRBJ2-1; tentatively, D is TRBD1 or TRBD2 (5 bases each). Germline V lookup: CDR1 DFQATT, CDR2 SNEGSKA (reference sequence). The germline V and J ends were trimmed by 3 bases and 2 bases, with 23 bases remaining between them. The CDR3 extends over 18 amino acids. The CDR3 coding sequence is TGCAGTGCTAGTGACGGCATGGGGCAGCCCGGGACCTACAATGAGCAGTTCTTC. It encodes CSASDGMGQPGTYNEQFF.

V gene TRBV27 combines with J gene TRBJ2-7, with 8 nucleotides matching TRBD1. From germline, CDR1 is MNHEY and CDR2 SMNVEV (reference sequence). The CDR3 length is 14 residues. Trimming took 6 bases from V and 2 from J; bases not matched to a gene: 6. CDR3 in amino acids: CASRETGVTYEQYF. CDR3 nucleotides: TGTGCCAGCAGGGAGACAGGGGTAACCTACGAGCAGTACTTC.

This rearrangement joins TRBV5-5 to TRBJ2-5, with 7 bases lining up with TRBD1. Per germline, CDR1 SGHKS and CDR2 YYEKEE (reference sequence). This CDR3 has 15 residues. The V gene end was trimmed by 4 bases and the J gene end by 5 bases; junction bases not matched to a gene: 11. Here the CDR3 DNA reads TGTGCCAGCAGCACCAAACAGGGGCGAGCCGAGACCCAGTACTTC. This encodes CASSTKQGRAETQYF.

The chain links TRBV19 to TRBJ2-2, with TRBD1 identical over 8 bases. V lost 9 bases and J lost 6; bases outside the gene matches: 9. Germline CDR1 is LNHDA and CDR2 is SQIVND (reference sequence). The length of the CDR3 is 14 residues. CDR3 sequence (DNA): TGTGCCAGCAAGGACAGGGAACGATCCGGGGAGCTGTTTTTT. This sequence encodes CASKDRERSGELFF.

This clonotype showed up just a few times. The rearrangement joins TRBV20-1 to TRBJ2-5; D ambiguous. Trimming stripped 3 bases from V and 0 bases from J, with 5 bases between. Germline CDR1 DFQATT, CDR2 SNEGSKA (reference sequence). The CDR3 has 12 amino acids. In nucleotides, the CDR3 is TGCAGTGCTAGGAAAGACCAAGAGACCCAGTACTTC. It yields the protein CSARKDQETQYF.